What follows are 8 T cell receptor beta chains derived from one specimen sequenced in a study of CD8 T cells in ankylosing spondylitis. TCRdb reprocessed the 5' RACE reads with MiXCR, giving one entry per CDR3 protein. The sample gives some 130,000 distinct CDR3 sequences, approximately 7.4% of which show up once; 9.5% to 15% is in the top ten. Sequencing used blood, either unsorted or a sorted T cell fraction (not recorded which). The receptors shown here come from a female donor with ankylosing spondylitis or in good health (not recorded which).

This clonotype appeared many times. The chain carries TRBV30 and TRBJ1-1; D call uncertain. The CDR3 loop spans 13 amino acids. Trimming took off 2 bases at V and 3 bases at J, with 10 bases between the two ends. Germline V gives CDR1 GTSNPN, CDR2 SVGIG (reference sequence). The CDR3 DNA is TGTGCCTGGAGTTACGGCGGTGACACTGAAGCTTTCTTT. Its translation is CAWSYGGDTEAFF. The whole variable domain, remainder taken from reference TRBV30 and TRBJ1-1, is SQTIHQWPATLVQPVGSPLSLECTVEGTSNPNLYWYRQAAGRGLQLLFYSVGIGQISSEVPQNLSASRPQDRQFILSSKKLLLSDSGFYLCAWSYGGDTEAFFGQGTRLTVV.

This clonotype has at least ten counts. The J gene is TRBJ1-2, the V gene TRBV5-1; 11 bases match TRBD1. Germline V gene lookup returns CDR1 SGHRS and CDR2 YFSETQ. This CDR3 comprises 15 residues. The V and J ends lost 4 bases and 6 bases, in that order; junction bases with no gene match: 8. Here the CDR3 DNA reads TGCGCCAGCAGCACCTACCGGACAGGGGGCGATGGCTACACCTTC. Encoded protein: CASSTYRTGGDGYTF.

There are many counts of this clonotype. The chain links TRBV5-1 to TRBJ1-2; D gene uncertain. The CDR3 has 15 amino acids. V was shortened by 3 bases and J by 4 bases, with 16 bases between the two germline ends. Germline assignment: CDR1 SGHRS and CDR2 YFSETQ. Written as DNA, the CDR3 is TGCGCCAGCAGCTCGGAGGGAGAATTGAGCTATGGCTACACCTTC. It encodes CASSSEGELSYGYTF.

This clonotype was seen only once. This may come from a read error, since a much larger clone is one base off. V usage is TRBV4-2 and J usage is TRBJ2-1; unclear D gene. The CDR3 contains 12 residues. The germline gives CDR1 LGHNA, CDR2 YNFKEQ. CDR3 loop: CASSQDSHEQLF. The CDR3 DNA sequence: TGTGCCAGCAGCCAAGACAGTCATGAGCAGCTCTTC.

This clonotype was seen at least ten times. The gene calls are TRBV19 and TRBJ2-2, with 7 bases that match TRBD1. The CDR3 has 13 amino acids. The V segment lost 5 bases and the J segment 7 bases; nucleotides outside the gene matches: 4. In germline, CDR1 is LNHDA, CDR2 SQIVND (reference sequence). CDR3 in amino acids: CASSPGQVGELFF. In DNA, the CDR3 is TGTGCCAGTAGTCCCGGACAGGTCGGGGAGCTGTTTTTT. Filled out from reference TRBV19 and TRBJ2-2, the complete variable domain reads DGGITQSPKYLFRKEGQNVTLSCEQNLNHDAMYWYRQDPGQGLRLIYYSQIVNDFQKGDIAEGYSVSREKKESFPLTVTSAQKNPTAFYLCASSPGQVGELFFGEGSRLTVL.

This clonotype was recorded at least ten times. The V call is TRBV7-3, the J call TRBJ2-3, with no clear D. The V and J ends lost 8 bases and 5 bases respectively, with 14 bases between them. The CDR3 extends over 13 amino acids. Germline-derived CDR1 and CDR2 are SGHTA and FQGTGA. CDR3 bases: TGTGCCAGCTCGGGCAATTTAGGAGATACGCAGTATTTT. It translates to CASSGNLGDTQYF.

Many counts were recorded for this clonotype. The chain is built from TRBV7-8 and TRBJ2-7; D is possibly TRBD1 (6 bases). CDR1 is SGHVS and CDR2 is FQNEAQ in the germline V gene. The length of the CDR3 is 13 residues. The ends were cut back, 3 bases at V and 2 bases at J, with 8 bases in the middle. The CDR3: CASSLDSAYEQYF. The CDR3, as DNA: TGTGCCAGCAGCTTGGACAGCGCCTACGAGCAGTACTTC. Drawing the rest from reference TRBV7-8 and TRBJ2-7, the complete variable domain is GAGVSQSPRYKVAKRGQDVALRCDPISGHVSLFWYQQALGQGPEFLTYFQNEAQLDKSGLPSDRFFAERPEGSVSTLKIQRTQQEDSAVYLCASSLDSAYEQYFGPGTRLTVT.

This clonotype was found many times. The gene calls are TRBV5-6 and TRBJ2-1; 10 bases match TRBD2. This CDR3 spans 17 amino acids. Losses at the gene ends were 1 base for V and 1 base for J; bases not matched to a gene: 5. Germline V gene sequence: CDR1 SGHDT, CDR2 YYEEEE. CDR3 residues: CASSLPSGGWSYNEQFF. CDR3 nucleotides: TGTGCCAGCAGCTTGCCTAGCGGGGGTTGGTCCTACAATGAGCAGTTCTTC.